The next 3 T cell receptor beta chains were all read from a single sample in a study of OX40 agonist ivuxolimab in advanced cancers. Library preparation was by the immunoSEQ multiplex PCR assay. The clones in this table, taken by TCRdb from immuneACCESS, are in-frame only. Not every clone is retained; where verified, under half of the shortfall comes from an unresolved V gene, and the cause of the rest is unknown. The sample table holds 55,000 to 90,000 clones, of which roughly 80% were seen once. The ten largest clones represent 0.9% to 1.2% of the sample. The starting material was CD4+ or CD8+ T cells sorted from blood, obtained in a trial of the OX40 agonist ivuxolimab. The origin of the receptors is an adult with an advanced solid tumor such as melanoma, head and neck, liver or kidney cancer.

The rearrangement links TRBV18 to TRBJ1-5; D gene unclear. V was cut by 1 base and J by 2 bases, with 3 bases left in between. CDR1 KGHSH and CDR2 LQKENI come from the germline V gene. The CDR3 loop spans 13 amino acids. The CDR3 loop is CASSPRGNQPQHF. The DNA for the CDR3 is TGTGCCAGCTCACCACGTGGCAATCAGCCCCAGCATTTT.

The chain combines TRBV6-5 with TRBJ1-4; D ambiguous. The CDR3 is made up of 14 amino acids. Per germline, CDR1 MNHEY and CDR2 SVGAGI. Trimming stripped 7 bases from V and 7 bases from J, with 16 bases between. In nucleotides, the CDR3 is TGTGCCAGCAAAAGGAAAAGGGAGGGTGAAAAACTGTTTTTT. It specifies CASKRKREGEKLFF.

The rearrangement joins TRBV6-1 to TRBJ2-7, with D maybe TRBD2 (5 bases). Germline CDR1 MNHNS, CDR2 SASEGT. There are 16 residues in the CDR3. The V end lost 3 bases, the J end lost 0 bases, and 15 bases lay between the germline ends. The CDR3 sequence is CASSDVGGSRSYEQYF. The CDR3 DNA sequence: TGTGCCAGCAGTGACGTCGGAGGCAGCCGCTCCTACGAGCAGTACTTC.